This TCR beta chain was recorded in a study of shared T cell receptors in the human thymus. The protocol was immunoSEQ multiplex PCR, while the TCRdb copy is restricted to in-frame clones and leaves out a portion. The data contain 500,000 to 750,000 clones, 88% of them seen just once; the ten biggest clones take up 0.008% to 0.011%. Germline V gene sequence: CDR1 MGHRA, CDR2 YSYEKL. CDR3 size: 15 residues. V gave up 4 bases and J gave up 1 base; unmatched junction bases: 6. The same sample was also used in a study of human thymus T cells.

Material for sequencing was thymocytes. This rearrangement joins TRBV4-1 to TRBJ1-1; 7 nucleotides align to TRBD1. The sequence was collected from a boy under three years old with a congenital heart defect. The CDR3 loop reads CASSLLDRANTEAFF. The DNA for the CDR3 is TGCGCCAGCAGCCTCCTCGACAGGGCGAACACTGAAGCTTTCTTT.